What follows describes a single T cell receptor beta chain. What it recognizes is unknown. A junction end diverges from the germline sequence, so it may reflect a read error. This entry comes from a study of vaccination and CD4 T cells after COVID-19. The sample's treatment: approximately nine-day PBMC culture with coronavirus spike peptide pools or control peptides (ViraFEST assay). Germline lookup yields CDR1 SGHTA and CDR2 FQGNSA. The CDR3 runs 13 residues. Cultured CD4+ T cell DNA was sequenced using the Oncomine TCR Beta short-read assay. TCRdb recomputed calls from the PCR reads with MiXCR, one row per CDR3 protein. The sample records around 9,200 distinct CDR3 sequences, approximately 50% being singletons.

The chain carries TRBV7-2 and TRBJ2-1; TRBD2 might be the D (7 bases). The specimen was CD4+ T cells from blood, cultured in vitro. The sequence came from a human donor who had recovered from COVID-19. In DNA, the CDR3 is TGTGCCAGCAGCTATGTAGGGCGGGGGCCCCACCTCTTC. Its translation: CASSYVGRGPHLF.